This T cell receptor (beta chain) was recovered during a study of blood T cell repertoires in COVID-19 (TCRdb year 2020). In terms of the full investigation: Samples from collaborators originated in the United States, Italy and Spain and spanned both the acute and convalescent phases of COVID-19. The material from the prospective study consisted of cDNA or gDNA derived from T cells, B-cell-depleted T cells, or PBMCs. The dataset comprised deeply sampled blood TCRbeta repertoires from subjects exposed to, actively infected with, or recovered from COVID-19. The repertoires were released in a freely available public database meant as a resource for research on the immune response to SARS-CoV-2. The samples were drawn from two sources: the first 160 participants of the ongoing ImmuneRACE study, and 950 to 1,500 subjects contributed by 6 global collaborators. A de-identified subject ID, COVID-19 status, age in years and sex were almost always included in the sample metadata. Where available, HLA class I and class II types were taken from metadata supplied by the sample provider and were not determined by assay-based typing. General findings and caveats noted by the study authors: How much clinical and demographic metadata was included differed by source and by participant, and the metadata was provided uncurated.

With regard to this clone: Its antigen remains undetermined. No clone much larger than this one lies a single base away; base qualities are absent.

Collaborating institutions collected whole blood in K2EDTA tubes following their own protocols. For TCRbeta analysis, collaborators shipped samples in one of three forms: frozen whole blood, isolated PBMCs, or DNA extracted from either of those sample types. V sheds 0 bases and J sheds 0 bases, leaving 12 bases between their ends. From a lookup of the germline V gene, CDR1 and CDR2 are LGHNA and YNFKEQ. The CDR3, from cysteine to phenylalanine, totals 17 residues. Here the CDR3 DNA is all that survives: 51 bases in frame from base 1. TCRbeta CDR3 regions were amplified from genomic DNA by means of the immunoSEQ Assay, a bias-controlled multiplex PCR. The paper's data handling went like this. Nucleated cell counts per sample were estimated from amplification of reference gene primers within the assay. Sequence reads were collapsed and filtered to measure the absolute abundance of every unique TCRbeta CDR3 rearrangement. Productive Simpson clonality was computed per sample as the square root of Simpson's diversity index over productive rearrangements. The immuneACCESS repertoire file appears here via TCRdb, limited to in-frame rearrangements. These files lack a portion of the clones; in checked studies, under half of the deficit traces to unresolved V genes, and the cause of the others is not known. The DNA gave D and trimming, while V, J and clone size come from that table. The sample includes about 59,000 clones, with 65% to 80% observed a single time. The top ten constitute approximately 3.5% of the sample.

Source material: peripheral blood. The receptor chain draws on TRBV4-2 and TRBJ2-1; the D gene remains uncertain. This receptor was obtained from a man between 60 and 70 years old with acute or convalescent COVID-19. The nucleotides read TGTGCCAGCAGCCAAGATATGATGAAGAGCTCCTACAATGAGCAGTTCTTC. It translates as CASSQDMMKSSYNEQFF.